This T cell receptor beta chain was identified during a study of shared clonotypes between healthy human individuals. Naive CD8 populations comprised CD45RO-negative cells positively selected for CCR7, excluding terminally differentiated effector memory CD45RA+ cells. V dropped 5 bases and J dropped 2 bases, with 23 bases sitting between them. CDR1 and CDR2 (germline): PRHDT, FYEKMQ (reference sequence). This CDR3 contains 18 residues. As concerns this clone: Its antigen is unknown.

Study outcomes and limitations: The study's rarefaction showed incomplete sorted-subset sequencing despite large depth.

Data came from immunoSEQ multiplex PCR; TCRdb stores just in-frame clones and leaves some out. The sample includes some 2 million clones, about 95% seen only once; the top ten take 0.95% to 1.5%. Sequencing was performed on naive CD8+ T cells sorted from blood. This chain connects TRBV13 to TRBJ2-3, with D possibly being TRBD1 (6 bases). This clonotype was sampled from a man between 18 and 35 years old in good health. The CDR3 spells CASSPGHLGPSFTDTQYF. The CDR3, as DNA: TGTGCCAGCAGCCCGGGACACCTGGGCCCCTCTTTCACAGATACGCAGTATTTT.